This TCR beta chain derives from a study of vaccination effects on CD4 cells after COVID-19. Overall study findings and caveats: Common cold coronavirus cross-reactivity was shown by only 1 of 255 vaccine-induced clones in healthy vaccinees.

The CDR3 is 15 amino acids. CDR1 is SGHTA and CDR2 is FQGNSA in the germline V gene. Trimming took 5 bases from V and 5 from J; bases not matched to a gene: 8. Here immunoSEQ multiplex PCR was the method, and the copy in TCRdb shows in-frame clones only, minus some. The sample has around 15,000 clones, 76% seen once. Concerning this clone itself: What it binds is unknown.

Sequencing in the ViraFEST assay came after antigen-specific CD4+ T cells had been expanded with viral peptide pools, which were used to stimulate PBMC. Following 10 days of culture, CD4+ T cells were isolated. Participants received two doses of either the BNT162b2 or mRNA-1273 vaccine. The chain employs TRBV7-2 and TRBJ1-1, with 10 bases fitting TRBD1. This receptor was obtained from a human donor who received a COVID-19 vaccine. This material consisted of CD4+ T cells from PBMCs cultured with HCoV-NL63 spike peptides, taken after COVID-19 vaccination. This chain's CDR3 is CASSDRGTGVTEAFF. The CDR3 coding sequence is TGTGCCAGCAGCGACAGGGGGACAGGGGTGACTGAAGCTTTCTTT.